The 19 T cell receptor beta chains in this list originate from one sample, sequenced in a study of cytomegalovirus exposure and HLA in healthy donors. A multiplex PCR was run with 60 Vbeta primers and 13 Jbeta primers. Method: immunoSEQ multiplex PCR; TCRdb's copy keeps in-frame clones and lacks some. Altogether about 18,000 clones are present, more than 60% being singletons, with the ten largest covering more than 3.5%. Sequencing was performed on PBMCs. The receptors were sampled from a man younger than 35 in good health and CMV-seronegative.

The CDR3 DNA is TGCAGCGTTGGGGCCGCCGGGGGGAAACTGTTTTTT. It yields the protein CSVGAAGGKLFF. The J gene is TRBJ1-4, the V gene TRBV29-1, with D maybe TRBD1 (5 bases). V was cut by 4 bases and J by 11 bases, with 14 bases left in between. CDR1 and CDR2 from the germline V gene are SQVTM and ANQGSEA. CDR3 length: 12 amino acids.

The table lists this clone with a few counts. The V and J genes are TRBV9 and TRBJ2-1, with TRBD2 identical over 9 bases. The CDR3 is 16 residues long. J lost 7 bases, V lost 0 bases, and 8 bases had no gene match. Germline assignment: CDR1 SGDLS and CDR2 YYNGEE. This CDR3 is CASSVDSGRVMNEQFF. As DNA, the CDR3 is TGTGCCAGCAGCGTAGATAGCGGGAGAGTGATGAATGAGCAGTTCTTC.

The table lists this clone with a few counts. The rearrangement links TRBV15 to TRBJ2-7, with D perhaps TRBD1 (5 bases). The CDR3 spans 12 residues. Trimming stripped 3 bases from V and 5 bases from J, with 8 bases between. Germline loops: CDR1 LNHNV, CDR2 YYDKDF (reference sequence). Here the CDR3 DNA reads TGTGCCACCAGCAGGTCCAGGGACGAGCAGTACTTC. Its translation: CATSRSRDEQYF.

J is TRBJ1-1 and V is TRBV7-2; TRBD1 is a possible D gene (6 bases). Trimming took off 4 bases at V and 7 bases at J, with 19 bases between the two ends. CDR1 SGHTA and CDR2 FQGNSA come from the germline V gene. The length of the CDR3 is 15 residues. The CDR3 loop reads CASSYDAGALGEAFF. The CDR3 DNA sequence: TGTGCCAGCAGCTACGACGCGGGGGCGCTGGGTGAAGCTTTCTTT. Full variable domain (rest looked up from reference TRBV7-2 and TRBJ1-1): GAGVSQSPSNKVTEKGKDVELRCDPISGHTALYWYRQSLGQGLEFLIYFQGNSAPDKSGLPSDRFSAERTGGSVSTLTIQRTQQEDSAVYLCASSYDAGALGEAFFGQGTRLTVV.

The chain has TRBV2 and TRBJ2-5; 7 nucleotides line up with TRBD2. Trimming removed 7 bases from V and 5 bases from J; junction bases left unmatched: 10. The V gene's germline CDR1 is SNHLY and CDR2 FYNNEI. This CDR3 is 14 amino acids long. The CDR3 sequence is CASKSTSTAETQYF. CDR3 nucleotides: TGTGCCAGCAAATCGACTAGCACGGCTGAGACCCAGTACTTC.

This clone was detected only a few times. The genes are TRBV6-5 and TRBJ1-2; possible D gene TRBD1, 6 bases. Germline CDR1 reads MNHEY; CDR2 reads SVGAGI. V dropped 5 bases and J dropped 5 bases, with 12 bases sitting between them. This CDR3 is built from 13 residues. The CDR3 nucleotides read TGTGCCAGCAGTCAACAGGGTAGATATGGCTACACCTTC. Translating gives CASSQQGRYGYTF.

The chain couples TRBV30 to TRBJ1-4; tentatively, D is TRBD1 (5 bases). Trimming took 2 bases from V and 4 from J, leaving 14 bases between them. There are 15 residues in the CDR3. Per germline, CDR1 GTSNPN and CDR2 SVGIG (reference sequence). CDR3 coding DNA: TGTGCCTGGAGTTATGCAGGGTTTCTTAATGAAAAACTGTTTTTT. Translating gives CAWSYAGFLNEKLFF.

The chain combines TRBV30 with TRBJ1-1, with D hard to call. This CDR3 has 15 residues. V was clipped by 7 bases and J by 1 base, with 19 bases between them. Germline CDR1 reads GTSNPN; CDR2 reads SVGIG (reference sequence). The CDR3 DNA follows: TGTGCCTCCCGAGGGAACAGTTTACCGAACACTGAAGCTTTCTTT. This gives the protein CASRGNSLPNTEAFF.

This clone was seen more than once but under ten times. This chain joins TRBV2 and TRBJ1-5; no definite D call. Trimming removed 6 bases from V and 0 bases from J, with 15 bases in between. Germline V gene data show CDR1 as SNHLY and CDR2 as FYNNEI. This CDR3 has 16 amino acids. The CDR3, as DNA: TGTGCCAGCAGAGCGGACCGGATTAATAGCAATCAGCCCCAGCATTTT. Translated: CASRADRINSNQPQHF.

The chain uses TRBV29-1 and TRBJ2-1; a weak D match, TRBD1 (5 bases). Trimming took 3 bases from V and 9 from J, leaving 21 bases between them. Germline CDR1 and CDR2: SQVTM and ANQGSEA. This CDR3 comprises 15 residues. CDR3 in DNA: TGCAGCGTTGAGTCGGCAGGGCCTCCCTGGGGTGAGCAGTTCTTC. It codes for CSVESAGPPWGEQFF.

This chain links TRBV30 with TRBJ1-1; D perhaps matches TRBD1 (5 bases). V lost 0 bases, J lost 7 bases, and 9 bases lay in between. CDR1 and CDR2 from the germline V gene are GTSNPN and SVGIG (reference sequence). This CDR3 contains 12 residues. The CDR3 coding sequence is TGTGCCTGGAGTGTACCGACAGTTGAAGCTTTCTTT. It yields the protein CAWSVPTVEAFF.

The genes are TRBV19 and TRBJ2-3; possibly TRBD2 for D (5 bases). The V end lost 0 bases, the J end lost 4 bases, and 5 bases lay between the germline ends. In germline, CDR1 is LNHDA, CDR2 SQIVND (reference sequence). The CDR3 is made up of 13 amino acids. Written as DNA, the CDR3 is TGTGCCAGTAGTATAGAGGGAGCAGATACGCAGTATTTT. This translates into CASSIEGADTQYF.

The rearrangement links TRBV6-1 to TRBJ2-5; TRBD1 might be the D (6 bases). The ends were cut back, 6 bases at V and 5 bases at J, with 13 bases in the middle. The length of the CDR3 is 13 residues. Germline CDR1 MNHNS, CDR2 SASEGT. CDR3 DNA sequence: TGTGCCAGCAGACACAGGGAACAGGAGACCCAGTACTTC. Translating gives CASRHREQETQYF.

The CDR3 loop is CASSFSAGAFSYEQYF. In DNA, the CDR3 is TGTGCCAGCAGCTTTTCAGCGGGAGCCTTCTCCTACGAGCAGTACTTC. The chain combines TRBV5-4 with TRBJ2-7, with 8 bases lining up with TRBD2. Germline V gives CDR1 SGHNT, CDR2 YYREEE (reference sequence). Trimming removed 2 bases from V and 0 bases from J; junction bases left unmatched: 7. This CDR3 region has 16 residues.

The chain links TRBV5-6 to TRBJ2-5; D may be TRBD2 (5 bases). This CDR3 has 15 residues. The V and J ends lost 0 bases and 5 bases respectively, with 14 bases between them. Germline CDR1 reads SGHDT; CDR2 reads YYEEEE. The CDR3 nucleotides are TGTGCCAGCAGCTTGGAGGTCGGGGTTGGGGAGACCCAGTACTTC. Protein sequence: CASSLEVGVGETQYF.

This clone showed up just once. The genes are TRBV7-6 and TRBJ2-2; D gene unclear. V gave up 1 base and J gave up 6 bases, with 3 bases separating them. In germline, CDR1 is SGHVS, CDR2 FNYEAQ. The CDR3 is 12 amino acids. The CDR3 loop reads CASSLGPGELFF. CDR3 nucleotide sequence: TGTGCCAGCAGCTTAGGGCCCGGGGAGCTGTTTTTT.

The V and J genes are TRBV7-2 and TRBJ2-7, with D tentatively TRBD2 (5 bases). Germline V gene sequence: CDR1 SGHTA, CDR2 FQGNSA. V lost 5 bases and J 3 bases, leaving 20 bases between the germline ends. The CDR3 totals 16 residues. This CDR3 is CASSLLGIPGIYEQYF. In DNA form, the CDR3 reads TGTGCCAGCAGCCTTTTAGGGATCCCGGGGATCTACGAGCAGTACTTC.

This chain connects TRBV6-6 to TRBJ2-7; no clear D gene. This CDR3 has 13 amino acids. Germline CDR1 and CDR2: MNHNY and SVGAGI (reference sequence). V dropped 0 bases and J dropped 1 base, with 4 bases sitting between them. The CDR3 nucleotides are TGTGCCAGCAGTTACTCGAGGTCCTACGAGCAGTACTTC. It yields the protein CASSYSRSYEQYF.

This chain links TRBV29-1 with TRBJ1-5; 9 bases map to TRBD1. CDR1 is SQVTM and CDR2 is ANQGSEA in the germline V gene. The CDR3 length is 15 residues. The V and J ends lost 6 bases and 1 base, in that order; junction bases with no gene match: 7. CDR3 sequence: CSVTPGTGSNQPQHF. The DNA for the CDR3 is TGCAGCGTGACCCCCGGGACAGGGAGCAATCAGCCCCAGCATTTT.